The next 5 T cell receptor beta chains were all read from a single sample in a study of blood T cell repertoires in COVID-19 (TCRdb year 2020). The library was obtained by the immunoSEQ multiplex PCR assay. This immuneACCESS table, as held by TCRdb, lists in-frame sequences with V and J called but not all clones. Of the missing ones, under half trace to an unresolved V gene in checked studies; the others have no known cause. The sample table contains around 310,000 clones; only one count was recorded for around 87% of them. The ten largest clones take up 4% of the sample. The sample consisted of peripheral blood. The receptors come from a woman in her forties or fifties with active or convalescent COVID-19.

The rearrangement joins TRBV6-5 to TRBJ1-2; TRBD1 aligns across 10 bases. The CDR3 is 15 amino acids. V was clipped by 7 bases and J by 7 bases; unmatched bases: 12. Germline CDR1 and CDR2: MNHEY and SVGAGI. The CDR3 loop is CASIRTGGRLVGYTF. The CDR3, as DNA: TGTGCCAGCATAAGGACAGGGGGAAGACTGGTTGGCTACACCTTC.

The rearrangement uses TRBV28 and TRBJ1-1, with unresolved D. V was shortened by 2 bases and J by 6 bases, with 7 bases between the two germline ends. CDR1 is MDHEN and CDR2 is SYDVKM in the germline V gene. This CDR3 is 12 amino acids long. Written as DNA, the CDR3 is TGTGCCAGCAGTTTACTAAGCTCTGAAGCTTTCTTT. It is translated as CASSLLSSEAFF.

The V and J genes are TRBV4-2 and TRBJ2-1; TRBD2 agrees at 11 bases. This CDR3 contains 15 residues. The V segment lost 4 bases and the J segment 9 bases; nucleotides outside the gene matches: 8. Looked up from germline, CDR1 is LGHNA and CDR2 is YNFKEQ. The DNA of the CDR3 is TGTGCCAGCAGCCCACTAGCGGGAGTTAAGAGTGAGCAGTTCTTC. Translating it yields CASSPLAGVKSEQFF.

The chain links TRBV30 to TRBJ1-1, with D unclear. Germline CDR1 and CDR2: GTSNPN and SVGIG (reference sequence). V was cut by 1 base and J by 2 bases, with 8 bases left in between. The CDR3 covers 13 residues. The CDR3 sequence is CAWSAWPNTEAFF. The CDR3 bases are TGTGCCTGGAGTGCCTGGCCCAACACTGAAGCTTTCTTT.

Turning to this clone: This same CDR3 is encoded by further DNA sequences in the sample. The gene calls are TRBV11-2 and TRBJ2-7; possibly TRBD1 for D (6 bases). The germline CDR1 and CDR2 sequences are SGHAT and FQNNGV. The CDR3 totals 14 residues. The V end was cut by 5 bases, the J end by 3 bases, with 14 bases between. The CDR3 region is CASSLGDTYYEQYF. Here the CDR3 DNA reads TGTGCCAGCAGCCTGGGGGACACTTACTACGAGCAGTACTTC. The full variable domain, its missing parts supplied by reference TRBV11-2 and TRBJ2-7, is EAGVAQSPRYKIIEKRQSVAFWCNPISGHATLYWYQQILGQGPKLLIQFQNNGVVDDSQLPKDRFSAERLKGVDSTLKIQPAKLEDSAVYLCASSLGDTYYEQYFGPGTRLTVT.